Listed here are 3 T cell receptor beta chains from one sample, sequenced in a study of neurological immune-mediated disorders (dated 2019 in TCRdb). The library was built by means of 5' RACE. The sequencer was an Illumina HiSeq 2500. TCRdb redid the processing of the public reads, applying fastp at Q25 and MiXCR, and retained in-frame beta chains. Under each unique CDR3 protein, matching rows form one entry showing the most common genes and DNA. This sample has over 65,000 distinct CDR3 sequences in its table, and roughly 9.5% of those were observed once. About 1.7% of the sample goes to the ten largest clones. The sequenced material came from PBMCs. The origin of the receptors is a man aged 50 to 59 in good health.

This clonotype was seen repeatedly, ten times or more. The CDR3 region is CSVVGDPRGHSYEQYF. CDR3 nucleotides: TGCAGCGTTGTTGGGGACCCAAGGGGGCACTCCTACGAGCAGTACTTC. The V call is TRBV29-1, the J call TRBJ2-7; 7 nucleotides match TRBD1. This CDR3 region has 16 residues. V shed 4 bases, J shed 0 bases, and the junction held 12 bases outside the gene matches. CDR1 is SQVTM and CDR2 is ANQGSEA in the germline V gene.

This clonotype was seen at least ten times. The J gene is TRBJ2-2, the V gene TRBV18; 7 bases fit TRBD1. From germline, CDR1 is KGHSH and CDR2 LQKENI. The CDR3 runs 16 residues. V trimming: 1 base; J trimming: 0 bases; junction bases outside the gene matches: 2. Here the CDR3 reads CASSPQGATNTGELFF. CDR3 nucleotides: TGTGCCAGCTCACCACAGGGGGCGACGAACACCGGGGAGCTGTTTTTT.

This sequence joins TRBV20-1 and TRBJ2-7; TRBD2 agrees at 10 bases. Trimming at V came to 5 bases and at J to 3 bases, leaving 4 bases not matched to a gene. The CDR3 spans 13 residues. In germline, CDR1 is DFQATT, CDR2 SNEGSKA (reference sequence). The CDR3 region has the DNA TGCAGTGCTTCGGGACTAGCGAACTACGAGCAGTACTTC. This codes for CSASGLANYEQYF.